A single sample is the source of the 6 T cell receptor beta chains below, sequenced in a study of blood T cell repertoires in COVID-19. The table came from immunoSEQ multiplex PCR; TCRdb's copy has only in-frame clones and leaves some out. The sample has some 250,000 clones, approximately 83% seen once. Sequences were obtained from peripheral blood. These receptors all stem from a man aged 35 to 55 with acute or convalescent COVID-19.

J is TRBJ2-5 and V is TRBV27; possibly TRBD1 for D (5 bases). Germline V gene data show CDR1 as MNHEY and CDR2 as SMNVEV (reference sequence). This CDR3 spans 17 amino acids. V was pared by 5 bases and J by 5 bases, with 24 bases between. The CDR3 nucleotides are TGTGCCAGCAGTCCTGGGGCGATGGACCTGCGATTTGAGACCCAGTACTTC. This gives the protein CASSPGAMDLRFETQYF.

The chain links TRBV7-9 to TRBJ2-3; 9 nucleotides line up with TRBD2. CDR1 is SEHNR and CDR2 is FQNEAQ in the germline V gene (reference sequence). V was pared by 3 bases and J by 5 bases, with 3 bases of the junction left unmatched. CDR3 length: 14 amino acids. The CDR3 sequence is CASSLGLAIDTQYF. The CDR3 DNA reads TGTGCCAGCAGCTTGGGACTAGCTATAGATACGCAGTATTTT.

The rearrangement joins TRBV10-3 to TRBJ1-4; D perhaps matches TRBD1 (6 bases). Germline loops: CDR1 ENHRY, CDR2 SYGVKD. Deletions cut 8 bases from V and 2 bases from J, with 15 bases between. The CDR3 has 15 amino acids. CDR3 amino acids: CAIGSGERTNEKLFF. The CDR3 DNA follows: TGTGCCATCGGGTCAGGGGAGCGGACTAATGAAAAACTGTTTTTT.

The table lists this clone with a count of one. The CDR3 spells CASKSRDSGSYEQYF. The CDR3 DNA is TGTGCCAGTAAAAGTAGGGACAGCGGCTCCTACGAGCAGTACTTC. This chain connects TRBV19 to TRBJ2-7, with 7 nucleotides matching TRBD1. The CDR3 covers 15 residues. With 7 bases clipped from V and 0 bases from J, the junction kept 9 bases outside the gene matches. Germline V gene lookup returns CDR1 LNHDA and CDR2 SQIVND (reference sequence).

This chain joins TRBV7-6 and TRBJ2-1; TRBD2 aligns across 11 bases. Germline V gene sequence: CDR1 SGHVS, CDR2 FNYEAQ. The CDR3 is 19 residues long. V lost 1 base, J lost 4 bases, and 12 bases stayed unmatched. The CDR3 bases are TGTGCCAGCAGCTTAGGGACTAGCGGGTTCGGGGGCATATACAATGAGCAGTTCTTC. Protein sequence: CASSLGTSGFGGIYNEQFF.

V usage is TRBV7-9 and J usage is TRBJ2-1; D unresolved. Germline V gene lookup returns CDR1 SEHNR and CDR2 FQNEAQ (reference sequence). The ends were cut back, 0 bases at V and 14 bases at J, with 14 bases in the middle. This CDR3 is built from 13 residues. The CDR3 loop is CASSLAVVARKFF. DNA of the CDR3: TGTGCCAGCAGCTTAGCGGTTGTAGCTCGGAAGTTCTTC. The entire variable domain, with the rest obtained from reference TRBV7-9 and TRBJ2-1, is as follows: DTGVSQNPRHKITKRGQNVTFRCDPISEHNRLYWYRQTLGQGPEFLTYFQNEAQLEKSRLLSDRFSAERPKGSFSTLEIQRTEQGDSAMYLCASSLAVVARKFFGPGTRLTVL.